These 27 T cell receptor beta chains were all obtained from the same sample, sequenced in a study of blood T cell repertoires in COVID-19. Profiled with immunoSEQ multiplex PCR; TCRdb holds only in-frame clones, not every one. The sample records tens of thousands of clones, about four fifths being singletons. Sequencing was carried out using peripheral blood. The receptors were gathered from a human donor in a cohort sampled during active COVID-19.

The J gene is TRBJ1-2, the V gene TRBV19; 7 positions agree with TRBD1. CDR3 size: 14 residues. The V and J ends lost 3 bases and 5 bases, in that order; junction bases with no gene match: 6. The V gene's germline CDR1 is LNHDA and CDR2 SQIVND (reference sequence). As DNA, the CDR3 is TGTGCCAGTAGTATTCCCGGGACAGTATATGGCTACACCTTC. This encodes CASSIPGTVYGYTF.

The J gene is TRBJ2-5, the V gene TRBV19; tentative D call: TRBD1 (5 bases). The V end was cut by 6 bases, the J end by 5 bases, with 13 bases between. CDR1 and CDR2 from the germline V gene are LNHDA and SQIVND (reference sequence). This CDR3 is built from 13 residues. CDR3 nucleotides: TGTGCCAGTAGCCAGGGTTTTAGGGAGACCCAGTACTTC. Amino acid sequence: CASSQGFRETQYF. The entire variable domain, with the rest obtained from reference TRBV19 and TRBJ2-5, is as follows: DGGITQSPKYLFRKEGQNVTLSCEQNLNHDAMYWYRQDPGQGLRLIYYSQIVNDFQKGDIAEGYSVSREKKESFPLTVTSAQKNPTAFYLCASSQGFRETQYFGPGTRLLVL.

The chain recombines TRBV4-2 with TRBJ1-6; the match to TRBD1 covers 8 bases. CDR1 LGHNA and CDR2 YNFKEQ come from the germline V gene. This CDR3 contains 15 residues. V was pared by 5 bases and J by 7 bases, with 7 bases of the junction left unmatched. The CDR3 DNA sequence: TGTGCCAGCAGCGCGATACAGGGGGAGAATTCACCCCTCCACTTT. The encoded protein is CASSAIQGENSPLHF.

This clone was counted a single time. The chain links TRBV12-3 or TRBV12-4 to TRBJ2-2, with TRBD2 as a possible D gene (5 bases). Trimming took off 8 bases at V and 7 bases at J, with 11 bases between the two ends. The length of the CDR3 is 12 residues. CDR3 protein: CASQFSVGELFF. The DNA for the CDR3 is TGTGCCAGCCAATTTAGCGTCGGGGAGCTGTTTTTT.

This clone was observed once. CDR3 region: CASSQGRVHEQFF. CDR3 DNA sequence: TGTGCCAGCAGCCAGGGGAGGGTCCATGAGCAGTTCTTC. V is TRBV7-6 and J is TRBJ2-1; D possibly corresponds to TRBD2 (7 bases). V lost 5 bases, J lost 8 bases, and 13 bases lay in between. CDR3 length: 13 residues. Germline CDR1 reads SGHVS; CDR2 reads FNYEAQ.

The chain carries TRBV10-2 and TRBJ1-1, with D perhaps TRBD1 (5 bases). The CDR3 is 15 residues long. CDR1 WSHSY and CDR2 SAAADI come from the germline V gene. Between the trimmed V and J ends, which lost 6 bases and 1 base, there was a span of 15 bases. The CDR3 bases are TGCGCCAGCAGGAACCAGGGCTTGGGGAACACTGAAGCTTTCTTT. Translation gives CASRNQGLGNTEAFF.

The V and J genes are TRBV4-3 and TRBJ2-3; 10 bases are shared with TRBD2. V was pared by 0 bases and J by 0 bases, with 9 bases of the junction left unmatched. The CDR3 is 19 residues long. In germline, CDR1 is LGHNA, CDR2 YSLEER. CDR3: CASSQDSLAGVTSTDTQYF. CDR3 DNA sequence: TGCGCCAGCAGCCAAGATAGTCTAGCGGGAGTCACTAGCACAGATACGCAGTATTTT.

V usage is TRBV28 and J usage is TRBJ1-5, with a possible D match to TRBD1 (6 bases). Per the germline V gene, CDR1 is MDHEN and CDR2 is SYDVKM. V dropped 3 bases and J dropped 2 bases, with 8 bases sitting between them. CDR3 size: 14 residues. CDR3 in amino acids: CASSFWTGNQPQHF. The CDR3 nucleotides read TGTGCCAGCAGTTTTTGGACAGGCAATCAGCCCCAGCATTTT.

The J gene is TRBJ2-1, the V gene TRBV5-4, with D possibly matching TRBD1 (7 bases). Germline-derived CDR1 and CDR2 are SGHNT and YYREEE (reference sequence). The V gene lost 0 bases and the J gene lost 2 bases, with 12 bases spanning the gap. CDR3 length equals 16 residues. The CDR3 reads CASSLAPGGTYNEQFF. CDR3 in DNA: TGTGCCAGCAGCTTGGCCCCAGGGGGGACCTACAATGAGCAGTTCTTC.

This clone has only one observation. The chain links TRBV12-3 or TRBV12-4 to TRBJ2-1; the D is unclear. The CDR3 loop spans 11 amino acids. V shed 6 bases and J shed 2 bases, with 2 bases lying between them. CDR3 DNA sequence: TGTGCCAGCAGCGCCTACAATGAGCAGTTCTTC. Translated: CASSAYNEQFF.

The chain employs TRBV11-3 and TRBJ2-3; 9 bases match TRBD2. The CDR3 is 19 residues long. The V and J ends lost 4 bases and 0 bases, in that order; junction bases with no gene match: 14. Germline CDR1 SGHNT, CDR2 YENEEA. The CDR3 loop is CASSSPSGIGSISTDTQYF. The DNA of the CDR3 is TGTGCCAGCAGCTCCCCTAGCGGGATTGGATCTATTAGCACAGATACGCAGTATTTT. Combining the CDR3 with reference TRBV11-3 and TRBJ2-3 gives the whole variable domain EAGVVQSPRYKIIEKKQPVAFWCNPISGHNTLYWYLQNLGQGPELLIRYENEEAVDDSQLPKDRFSAERLKGVDSTLKIQPAELGDSAVYLCASSSPSGIGSISTDTQYFGPGTRLTVL.

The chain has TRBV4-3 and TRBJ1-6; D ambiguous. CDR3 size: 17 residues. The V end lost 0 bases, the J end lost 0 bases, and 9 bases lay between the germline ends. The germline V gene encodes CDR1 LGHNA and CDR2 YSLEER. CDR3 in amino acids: CASSQDAGSSYNSPLHF. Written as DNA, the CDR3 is TGCGCCAGCAGCCAAGATGCGGGGAGCTCCTATAATTCACCCCTCCACTTT.

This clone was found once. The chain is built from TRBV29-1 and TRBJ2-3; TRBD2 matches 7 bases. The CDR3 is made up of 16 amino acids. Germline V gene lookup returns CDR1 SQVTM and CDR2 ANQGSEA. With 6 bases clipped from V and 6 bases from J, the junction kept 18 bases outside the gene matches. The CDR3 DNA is TGCAGCGTCTATCTCGCCAAGCGGGACTCCCCGGATACGCAGTATTTT. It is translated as CSVYLAKRDSPDTQYF.

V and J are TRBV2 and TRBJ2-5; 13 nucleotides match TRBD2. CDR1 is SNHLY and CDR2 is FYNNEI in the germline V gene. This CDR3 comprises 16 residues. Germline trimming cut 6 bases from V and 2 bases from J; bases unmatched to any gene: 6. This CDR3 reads CASRHRLAGGQETQYF. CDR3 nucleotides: TGTGCCAGCAGACACAGACTAGCGGGGGGTCAAGAGACCCAGTACTTC.

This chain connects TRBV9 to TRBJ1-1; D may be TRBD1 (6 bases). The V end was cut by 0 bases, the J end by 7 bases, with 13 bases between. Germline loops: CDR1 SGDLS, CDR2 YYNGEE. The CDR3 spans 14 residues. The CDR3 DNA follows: TGTGCCAGCAGCGTAGTTGGGGGGGCACTTGAAGCTTTCTTT. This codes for CASSVVGGALEAFF.

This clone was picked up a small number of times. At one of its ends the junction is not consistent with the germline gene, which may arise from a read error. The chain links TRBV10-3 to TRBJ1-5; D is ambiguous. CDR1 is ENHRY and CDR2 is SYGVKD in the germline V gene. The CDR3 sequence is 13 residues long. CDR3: CAVSTESNQPQHF. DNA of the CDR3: TGTGCCGTCAGCACAGAATCTAATCAGCCCCAGCATTTT.

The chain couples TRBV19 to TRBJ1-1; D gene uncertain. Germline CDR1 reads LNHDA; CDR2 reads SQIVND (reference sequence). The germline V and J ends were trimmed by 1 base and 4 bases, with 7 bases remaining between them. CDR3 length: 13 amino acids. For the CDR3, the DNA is TGTGCCAGTAGTATAGGAGGGAGCACTGAAGCTTTCTTT. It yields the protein CASSIGGSTEAFF. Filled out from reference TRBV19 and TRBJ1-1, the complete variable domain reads DGGITQSPKYLFRKEGQNVTLSCEQNLNHDAMYWYRQDPGQGLRLIYYSQIVNDFQKGDIAEGYSVSREKKESFPLTVTSAQKNPTAFYLCASSIGGSTEAFFGQGTRLTVV.

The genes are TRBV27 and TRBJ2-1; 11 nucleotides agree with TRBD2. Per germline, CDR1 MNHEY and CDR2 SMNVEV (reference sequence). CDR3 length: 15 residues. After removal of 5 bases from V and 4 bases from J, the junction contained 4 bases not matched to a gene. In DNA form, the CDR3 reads TGTGCCAGCAGTGAACTAGCGGGGGTGTACAATGAGCAGTTCTTC. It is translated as CASSELAGVYNEQFF.

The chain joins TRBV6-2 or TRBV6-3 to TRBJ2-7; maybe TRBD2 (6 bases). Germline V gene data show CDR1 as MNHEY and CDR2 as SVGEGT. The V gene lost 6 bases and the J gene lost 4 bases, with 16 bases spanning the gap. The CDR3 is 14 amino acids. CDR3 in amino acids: CASSPSAGMYEQYV. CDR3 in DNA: TGTGCCAGCAGCCCCTCAGCGGGCATGTACGAGCAGTACGTC.

CDR3: CASSLKRGPGTEAFF. The CDR3 DNA is TGTGCCAGCAGTCTTAAAAGGGGGCCGGGAACTGAAGCTTTCTTT. V and J are TRBV7-9 and TRBJ1-1, with TRBD1 identical over 7 bases. Germline CDR1 reads SEHNR; CDR2 reads FQNEAQ (reference sequence). V gave up 6 bases and J gave up 5 bases; unmatched junction bases: 12. The CDR3 extends over 15 amino acids.

CDR3 sequence reads: CAISGVKGNEKLFF. DNA of the CDR3: TGTGCCATTTCGGGGGTCAAGGGTAATGAAAAACTGTTTTTT. The rearrangement uses TRBV28 and TRBJ1-4; a possible D gene is TRBD1 (5 bases). V gave up 10 bases and J gave up 4 bases, with 16 bases separating them. The CDR3 spans 14 residues. Germline values: CDR1 MDHEN, CDR2 SYDVKM.

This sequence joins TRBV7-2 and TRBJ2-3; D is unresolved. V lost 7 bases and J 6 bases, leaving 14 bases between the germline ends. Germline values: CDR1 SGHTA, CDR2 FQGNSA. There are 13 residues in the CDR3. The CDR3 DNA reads TGTGCCAGCATCTCCCGATGGGCGGATACGCAGTATTTT. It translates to CASISRWADTQYF.

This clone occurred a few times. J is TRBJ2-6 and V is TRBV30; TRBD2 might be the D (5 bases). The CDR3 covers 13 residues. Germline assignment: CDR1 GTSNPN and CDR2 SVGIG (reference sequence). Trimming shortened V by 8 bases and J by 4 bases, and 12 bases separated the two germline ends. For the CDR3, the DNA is TGTGCCACCGGAGGTCCCGGGGCCAACGTCCTGACTTTC. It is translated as CATGGPGANVLTF.

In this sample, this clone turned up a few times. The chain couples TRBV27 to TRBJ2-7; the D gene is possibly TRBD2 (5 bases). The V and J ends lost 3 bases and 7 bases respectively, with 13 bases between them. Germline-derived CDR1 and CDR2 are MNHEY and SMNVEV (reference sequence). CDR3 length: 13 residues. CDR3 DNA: TGTGCCAGCAGTTTGCTGAGAGGGAAGGAGCAGTACGTC. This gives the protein CASSLLRGKEQYV.

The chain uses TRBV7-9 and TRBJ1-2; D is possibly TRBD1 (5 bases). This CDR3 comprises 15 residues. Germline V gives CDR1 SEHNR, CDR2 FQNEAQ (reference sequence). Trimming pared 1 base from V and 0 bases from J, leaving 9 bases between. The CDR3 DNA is TGTGCCAGCAGCTTAGGCTGGGACTCTAACTATGGCTACACCTTC. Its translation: CASSLGWDSNYGYTF.

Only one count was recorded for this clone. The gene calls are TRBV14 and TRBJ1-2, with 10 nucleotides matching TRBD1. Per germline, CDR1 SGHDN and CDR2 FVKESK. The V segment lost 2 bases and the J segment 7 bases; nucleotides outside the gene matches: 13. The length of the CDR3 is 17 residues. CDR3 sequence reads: CASSQTFRDRGEGGYTF. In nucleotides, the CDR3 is TGTGCCAGCAGCCAAACTTTTAGGGACAGGGGCGAAGGTGGCTACACCTTC.

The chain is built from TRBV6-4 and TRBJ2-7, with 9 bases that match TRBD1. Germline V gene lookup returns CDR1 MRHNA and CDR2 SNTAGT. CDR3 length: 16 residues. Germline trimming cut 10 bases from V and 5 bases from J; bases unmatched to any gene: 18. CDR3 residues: CATEGEDRGKKHEQYF. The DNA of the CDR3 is TGTGCCACCGAAGGGGAGGACAGGGGCAAGAAACACGAGCAGTACTTC.